This T cell receptor (beta chain) was recovered during a study of T cell responses to AZD1222 COVID-19 vaccine. Broader study findings: Seropositive at baseline were only a handful of AZD1222 recipients. Donors, mostly white British, included more females; clonal diversity was possibly underestimated. The study found vaccine-associated CD4 TCRs spanning spike, dominant at 160-218 and 743-854.

The germline CDR1 and CDR2 sequences are SGHDN and FVKESK. This CDR3 comprises 14 residues. V lost 4 bases, J lost 5 bases, and 6 bases stayed unmatched. This table comes from immunoSEQ multiplex PCR, and its TCRdb copy is limited to in-frame clones, with some not included. Found here are about 110,000 clones, about 80% of them singletons; the top ten hold roughly 10%. To note about this clone: Its matching antigen is unknown.

The material was peripheral blood, obtained on day 0 of AZD1222 vaccination. This receptor was identified in an adult in good health. The chain joins TRBV14 to TRBJ1-1, with 8 positions matching TRBD1. This CDR3 is CASSPQGARTEAFF. CDR3 coding DNA: TGTGCCAGCAGCCCGCAGGGGGCGAGGACTGAAGCTTTCTTT.